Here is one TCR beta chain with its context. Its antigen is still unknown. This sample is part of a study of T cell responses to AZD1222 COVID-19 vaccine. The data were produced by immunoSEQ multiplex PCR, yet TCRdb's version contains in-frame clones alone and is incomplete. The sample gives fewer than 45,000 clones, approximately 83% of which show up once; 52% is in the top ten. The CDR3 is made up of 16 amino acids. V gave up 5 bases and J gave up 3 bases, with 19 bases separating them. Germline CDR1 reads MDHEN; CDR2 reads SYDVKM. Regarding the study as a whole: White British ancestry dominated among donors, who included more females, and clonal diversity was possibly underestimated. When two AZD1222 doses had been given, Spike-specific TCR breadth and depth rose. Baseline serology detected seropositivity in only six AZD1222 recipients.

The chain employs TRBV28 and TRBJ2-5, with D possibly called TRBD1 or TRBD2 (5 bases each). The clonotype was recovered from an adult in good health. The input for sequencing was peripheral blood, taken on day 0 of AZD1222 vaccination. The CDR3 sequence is CASSPTPGAAEETQYF. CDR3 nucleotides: TGTGCCAGCAGTCCCACCCCCGGGGCTGCGGAAGAGACCCAGTACTTC.